This is a list of T cell receptor beta chains from one sample in a study of cytomegalovirus exposure and HLA in healthy donors. Assay used: immunoSEQ multiplex PCR; TCRdb lists only in-frame clones, some missing. The sample has some 150,000 clones; about 87% are singletons. The sample was PBMCs. These receptors were taken from a man aged 18 to 29 in good health and CMV-seropositive. CDR3s include the opening cysteine and the closing phenylalanine or tryptophan. D genes are given only for firm matches. The size of a clone is reported for some rows only, either as once, few or many, or as a class for expanded clones.

v_gene: TRBV7-2; d_gene: -; j_gene: TRBJ1-1; abundance: -; CDR3aa: CASSPGGGGSLTGAFF; CDR3nt: TGTGCCAGCAGCCCCGGTGGTGGAGGGTCTTTGACCGGGGCTTTCTTT
v_gene: TRBV2; d_gene: TRBD2; j_gene: TRBJ2-3; abundance: -; CDR3aa: CASRGISGRSDTQYF; CDR3nt: TGTGCCAGCAGGGGCATTAGCGGGAGGTCAGATACGCAGTATTTT
v_gene: TRBV5-1; d_gene: TRBD2; j_gene: TRBJ2-7; abundance: -; CDR3aa: CASSPGVASGVVEQYF; CDR3nt: TGCGCCAGCAGCCCGGGGGTGGCTAGCGGTGTTGTGGAGCAGTACTTC
v_gene: TRBV7-6; d_gene: TRBD1; j_gene: TRBJ1-2; abundance: few; CDR3aa: CASSGTEANYGYTF; CDR3nt: TGTGCCAGCAGTGGGACAGAAGCTAACTATGGCTACACCTTC
v_gene: TRBV6-5; d_gene: -; j_gene: TRBJ1-3; abundance: once; CDR3aa: CASSSTGLTGNTIYF; CDR3nt: TGTGCCAGCAGTTCCACAGGGCTAACTGGAAACACCATATATTTT
v_gene: TRBV7-9; d_gene: TRBD1; j_gene: TRBJ1-4; abundance: -; CDR3aa: CASSSGTATNEKLFF; CDR3nt: TGTGCCAGCAGCTCCGGGACAGCAACTAATGAAAAACTGTTTTTT
v_gene: TRBV5-4; d_gene: -; j_gene: TRBJ2-6; abundance: -; CDR3aa: CASSSGGSSFSGANVLTF; CDR3nt: TGTGCCAGCAGTTCTGGGGGGAGTTCTTTCTCTGGGGCCAACGTCCTGACTTTC
v_gene: TRBV2; d_gene: TRBD1; j_gene: TRBJ1-4; abundance: -; CDR3aa: CASSEKGTEFFEKLFF; CDR3nt: TGTGCCAGCAGTGAGAAAGGGACAGAGTTTTTTGAAAAACTGTTTTTT
v_gene: TRBV27; d_gene: TRBD1; j_gene: TRBJ1-2; abundance: -; CDR3aa: CASSLKGDRNGYTF; CDR3nt: TGTGCCAGCAGTTTAAAGGGGGACAGGAATGGCTACACCTTC
v_gene: TRBV27; d_gene: -; j_gene: TRBJ2-7; abundance: -; CDR3aa: CASSLGPPNEQYF; CDR3nt: TGTGCCAGCAGTTTAGGGCCCCCCAACGAGCAGTACTTC
v_gene: TRBV30; d_gene: TRBD1; j_gene: TRBJ1-2; abundance: -; CDR3aa: CAWSVREGAYGYTF; CDR3nt: TGTGCCTGGAGTGTACGGGAGGGGGCGTATGGCTACACCTTC
v_gene: TRBV28; d_gene: TRBD1; j_gene: TRBJ1-1; abundance: -; CDR3aa: CASSLPDRENTEAFF; CDR3nt: TGTGCCAGCAGTTTACCGGACAGGGAGAACACTGAAGCTTTCTTT
v_gene: TRBV7-8; d_gene: -; j_gene: TRBJ1-2; abundance: -; CDR3aa: CASSLEGQTNYGYTF; CDR3nt: TGTGCCAGCAGCTTAGAGGGGCAGACTAACTATGGCTACACCTTC
v_gene: TRBV11-3; d_gene: -; j_gene: TRBJ2-5; abundance: -; CDR3aa: CASSPRDRETQYF; CDR3nt: TGTGCCAGCAGCCCGAGGGATAGGGAGACCCAGTACTTC
v_gene: TRBV28; d_gene: TRBD2; j_gene: TRBJ2-1; abundance: -; CDR3aa: CASSFSGGRIEQFF; CDR3nt: TGTGCCAGCAGTTTTAGCGGGGGCCGGATTGAGCAGTTCTTC
v_gene: TRBV10-3; d_gene: TRBD1; j_gene: TRBJ1-1; abundance: -; CDR3aa: CAISDGQGATEAFF; CDR3nt: TGTGCCATCAGTGACGGACAGGGGGCGACTGAAGCTTTCTTT
v_gene: TRBV5-4; d_gene: TRBD1; j_gene: TRBJ1-4; abundance: -; CDR3aa: CASSPLTGGSEKLFF; CDR3nt: TGTGCCAGCAGCCCCCTGACAGGGGGCTCAGAAAAACTGTTTTTT
v_gene: TRBV2; d_gene: -; j_gene: TRBJ1-1; abundance: -; CDR3aa: CASRAEELGNTEAFF; CDR3nt: TGTGCCAGCAGGGCTGAGGAGTTGGGGAACACTGAAGCTTTCTTT
v_gene: TRBV6-1; d_gene: TRBD2; j_gene: TRBJ2-3; abundance: -; CDR3aa: CASSVASGGSADTQYF; CDR3nt: TGTGCCAGCAGTGTGGCTAGCGGGGGGTCGGCAGATACGCAGTATTTT
v_gene: TRBV15; d_gene: -; j_gene: TRBJ2-5; abundance: -; CDR3aa: CATSRGAANTPGTQYF; CDR3nt: TGTGCCACCAGCAGAGGGGCAGCAAATACCCCAGGGACCCAGTACTTC
v_gene: TRBV6-1; d_gene: -; j_gene: TRBJ2-5; abundance: once; CDR3aa: CASSNGQSYQETQYF; CDR3nt: TGTGCCAGCAGTAATGGACAGTCGTACCAAGAGACCCAGTACTTC
v_gene: TRBV2; d_gene: -; j_gene: TRBJ2-1; abundance: -; CDR3aa: CASLDSFAVSKSSYNEQFF; CDR3nt: TGTGCCAGCCTTGACAGTTTTGCGGTATCAAAGAGCTCCTACAATGAGCAGTTCTTC
v_gene: TRBV7-9; d_gene: -; j_gene: TRBJ2-2; abundance: -; CDR3aa: CASSFSGGTGELFF; CDR3nt: TGTGCCAGCAGCTTCAGCGGTGGGACCGGGGAGCTGTTTTTT
v_gene: TRBV5-1; d_gene: -; j_gene: TRBJ1-2; abundance: -; CDR3aa: CASSLTVGNYGYTF; CDR3nt: TGCGCCAGCAGCTTGACAGTTGGTAACTATGGCTACACCTTC
v_gene: TRBV7-8; d_gene: TRBD1; j_gene: TRBJ1-2; abundance: -; CDR3aa: CASSSKTGTRHGYTF; CDR3nt: TGTGCCAGCAGCTCAAAGACAGGGACTAGACATGGCTACACCTTC
v_gene: TRBV5-8; d_gene: -; j_gene: TRBJ1-1; abundance: -; CDR3aa: CASSLGQILMNTEAFF; CDR3nt: TGTGCCAGCAGCTTGGGACAGATACTCATGAACACTGAAGCTTTCTTT
v_gene: TRBV27; d_gene: -; j_gene: TRBJ2-7; abundance: -; CDR3aa: CASSLSSGYEQYF; CDR3nt: TGTGCCAGCAGTTTATCTAGCGGCTACGAGCAGTACTTC
v_gene: TRBV4-2; d_gene: TRBD1; j_gene: TRBJ1-6; abundance: -; CDR3aa: CASRFEGQTYNSPLHF; CDR3nt: TGTGCCAGCAGGTTTGAGGGACAGACTTATAATTCACCCCTCCACTTT
v_gene: TRBV7-2; d_gene: -; j_gene: TRBJ1-1; abundance: -; CDR3aa: CASSLFAGYTEAFF; CDR3nt: TGTGCCAGCAGCTTATTCGCGGGTTACACTGAAGCTTTCTTT
v_gene: TRBV18; d_gene: TRBD1; j_gene: TRBJ1-5; abundance: -; CDR3aa: CASSLTGQAPIEQPQHF; CDR3nt: TGTGCCAGCTCTCTAACCGGACAGGCCCCTATCGAGCAGCCCCAGCATTTT
v_gene: TRBV9; d_gene: TRBD1; j_gene: TRBJ1-2; abundance: -; CDR3aa: CASGTGKFKGYTF; CDR3nt: TGTGCCAGTGGGACAGGTAAATTTAAAGGCTACACCTTC
v_gene: TRBV28; d_gene: -; j_gene: TRBJ2-1; abundance: -; CDR3aa: CASSLSLSYNEQFF; CDR3nt: TGTGCCAGCAGTTTATCTCTTTCCTACAATGAGCAGTTCTTC
v_gene: TRBV7-2; d_gene: TRBD1; j_gene: TRBJ1-2; abundance: -; CDR3aa: CASSLEPGQGQRGYTF; CDR3nt: TGTGCCAGCAGCTTAGAACCCGGACAGGGACAAAGGGGCTACACCTTC
v_gene: TRBV6-5; d_gene: -; j_gene: TRBJ2-3; abundance: -; CDR3aa: CACGRDTQYF; CDR3nt: TGTGCCTGCGGTCGAGATACGCAGTATTTT
v_gene: TRBV2; d_gene: TRBD2; j_gene: TRBJ2-7; abundance: -; CDR3aa: CASRAISGGSYEQYF; CDR3nt: TGTGCCAGCAGAGCGATTAGCGGGGGCTCCTACGAGCAGTACTTC
v_gene: TRBV6-1; d_gene: TRBD2; j_gene: TRBJ2-2; abundance: -; CDR3aa: CASALAGSVTGELFF; CDR3nt: TGTGCCAGCGCCCTAGCGGGATCGGTCACCGGGGAGCTGTTTTTT
v_gene: TRBV29-1; d_gene: -; j_gene: TRBJ1-1; abundance: -; CDR3aa: CSVGGRLNTEAFF; CDR3nt: TGCAGCGTCGGGGGACGGCTGAACACTGAAGCTTTCTTT